Listed here are 4 T cell receptor beta chains from one sample, sequenced in a study of Graves' ophthalmopathy and Graves' hyperthyroidism. RNA transcripts were the source from which TCR beta CDR3 regions were amplified. Scientists carried out first-round RT-PCR using HTBI primers and then a second-round multiplex PCR. TCRdb recomputed calls from the multiplex PCR reads with MiXCR, one row per CDR3 protein. Here the sample spans about 740,000 distinct CDR3 sequences, around 40% being singletons. The material sequenced was peripheral blood. Every receptor here comes from an adult man with Graves' ophthalmopathy.

This clonotype was seen at least ten times. This sequence joins TRBV5-1 and TRBJ1-2; D unresolved. V gave up 0 bases and J gave up 8 bases, with 8 bases separating them. Germline lookup yields CDR1 SGHRS and CDR2 YFSETQ. This CDR3 has 12 amino acids. This CDR3 is CASSLDMGGYTF. DNA of the CDR3: TGCGCCAGCAGCTTGGATATGGGCGGCTACACCTTC.

This clonotype was seen only a few times. This sequence joins TRBV6-1 and TRBJ2-5; D is unclear. The CDR3 runs to 13 residues. CDR1 is MNHNS, CDR2 SASEGT, per germline. Trimming removed 6 bases at V and 1 base at J, with 9 bases between. CDR3 sequence (DNA): TGTGCCAGCAGGGCTGGGTCCCAAGAGACCCAGTACTTC. Translation gives CASRAGSQETQYF.

This clonotype was detected only once. V usage is TRBV29-1 and J usage is TRBJ1-2; TRBD1 matches 7 bases. V lost 8 bases, J lost 6 bases, and 6 bases stayed unmatched. The CDR3 is made up of 11 amino acids. The V gene's germline CDR1 is SQVTM and CDR2 ANQGSEA. DNA of the CDR3: TGCAGCTCCGACAGGGCGAATGGCTACACCTTC. It yields the protein CSSDRANGYTF.

This clonotype appeared a few times. V and J are TRBV9 and TRBJ1-2, with no clear D. V was shortened by 0 bases and J by 4 bases, with 10 bases between the two germline ends. CDR1 is SGDLS and CDR2 is YYNGEE in the germline V gene. CDR3 length equals 14 residues. CDR3 loop: CASSVGLSSYGYTF. The CDR3, as DNA: TGTGCCAGCAGCGTAGGGCTCAGTTCCTATGGCTACACCTTC.